This TCR beta chain derives from a study of CD8+CD57+ T cells in acquired aplastic anemia. The study's findings and limits: In common between the patients and the controls were some 28 CD8+ CDR3 sequences.

In the case of this clonotype: Its specificity is not known.

For sequencing, patients were chosen who had shown expansion of CD8+CD57+ cells by flow cytometry. The template for TCR beta VDJ and CDR3 sequence profiling was genomic DNA. TCRdb re-called the reads with MiXCR, one entry per CDR3 protein. The profile shows roughly 500,000 distinct CDR3 sequences, about a third of them singletons. The CDR3 runs to 17 residues. CDR1 DFQATT and CDR2 SNEGSKA come from the germline V gene (reference sequence). Trimming removed 4 bases at V and 7 bases at J, with 28 bases between. Sequences were obtained from sorted CD4+, CD8+, or CD8+CD57+ T cells (not recorded which) from PBMCs. This TCR derives from a human donor with aplastic anemia. V usage is TRBV20-1 and J usage is TRBJ1-2; unclear D gene. CDR3 sequence reads: CSATLSVDSSGSGGYTF. CDR3 sequence (DNA): TGCAGTGCTACCCTCAGCGTTGATTCGTCGGGTTCGGGTGGCTACACCTTC.